One T cell receptor (beta chain) is described in this entry. Antigen: not known. Profiling that covered TCR beta VDJ and CDR3 relied on genomic DNA as its template. TCRdb re-called the reads through MiXCR, storing one row per CDR3 protein. Seen here are 170,000 or so distinct CDR3 sequences, 48% observed once, and the top ten hold more than 30%. Patients who underwent sequencing had shown CD8+CD57+ cell expansion by flow cytometry. As a group, the patients uniformly had severe acquired aplastic anemia. By the time of blood sampling, patients had still received no therapy. The data were obtained in a study of CD8+CD57+ T cells in acquired aplastic anemia. For the study at large: On average, sorted CD4+ and CD8+ cells gave roughly 3 ug of DNA. General study points: Patients and controls shared twenty-nine CD8+ CDR3 sequences.

The ends were cut back, 3 bases at V and 4 bases at J, with 14 bases in the middle. CDR3 length equals 15 residues. CDR1 MGHDK and CDR2 SYGVNS come from the germline V gene. This receptor was identified in a human donor with aplastic anemia. The chain recombines TRBV25-1 with TRBJ2-3; maybe TRBD2 (5 bases). The specimen sequenced was sorted CD4+, CD8+, or CD8+CD57+ T cells (not recorded which) from PBMCs. The CDR3 nucleotides are TGTGCCAGCAGTGAGGAGAGGGCGCGGGCAGATACGCAGTATTTT. This sequence encodes CASSEERARADTQYF.